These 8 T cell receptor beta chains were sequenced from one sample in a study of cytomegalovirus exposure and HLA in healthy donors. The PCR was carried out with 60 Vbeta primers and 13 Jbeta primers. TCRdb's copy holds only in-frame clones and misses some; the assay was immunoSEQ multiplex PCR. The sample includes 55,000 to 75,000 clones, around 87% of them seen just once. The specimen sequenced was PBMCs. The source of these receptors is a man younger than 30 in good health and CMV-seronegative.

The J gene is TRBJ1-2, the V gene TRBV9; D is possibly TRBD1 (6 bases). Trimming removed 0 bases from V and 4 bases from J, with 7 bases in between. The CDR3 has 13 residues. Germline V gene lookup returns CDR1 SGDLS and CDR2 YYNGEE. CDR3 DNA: TGTGCCAGCAGCGTAGGAGGGGGCTATGGCTACACCTTC. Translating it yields CASSVGGGYGYTF. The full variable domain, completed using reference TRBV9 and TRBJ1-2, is DSGVTQTPKHLITATGQRVTLRCSPRSGDLSVYWYQQSLDQGLQFLIQYYNGEERAKGNILERFSAQQFPDLHSELNLSSLELGDSALYFCASSVGGGYGYTFGSGTRLTVV.

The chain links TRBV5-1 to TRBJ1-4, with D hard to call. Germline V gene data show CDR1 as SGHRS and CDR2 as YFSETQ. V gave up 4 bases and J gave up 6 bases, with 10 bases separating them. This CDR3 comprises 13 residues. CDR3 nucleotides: TGCGCCAGCAGCGCCCCGGGTGATGAAAAACTGTTTTTT. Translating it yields CASSAPGDEKLFF.

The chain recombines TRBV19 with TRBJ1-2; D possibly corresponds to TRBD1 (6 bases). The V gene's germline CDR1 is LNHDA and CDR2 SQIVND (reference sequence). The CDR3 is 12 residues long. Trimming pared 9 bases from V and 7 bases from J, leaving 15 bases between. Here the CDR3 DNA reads TGTGCCAGCGGGGGGCCCCCCCCTGGCTACACCTTC. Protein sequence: CASGGPPPGYTF.

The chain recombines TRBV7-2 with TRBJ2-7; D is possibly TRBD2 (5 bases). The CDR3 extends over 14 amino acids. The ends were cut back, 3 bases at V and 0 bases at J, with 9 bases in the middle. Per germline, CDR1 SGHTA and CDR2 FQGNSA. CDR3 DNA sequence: TGTGCCAGCAGCTTCGTACTAGGCTCCTACGAGCAGTACTTC. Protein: CASSFVLGSYEQYF. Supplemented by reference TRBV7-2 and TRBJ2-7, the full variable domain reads GAGVSQSPSNKVTEKGKDVELRCDPISGHTALYWYRQSLGQGLEFLIYFQGNSAPDKSGLPSDRFSAERTGGSVSTLTIQRTQQEDSAVYLCASSFVLGSYEQYFGPGTRLTVT.

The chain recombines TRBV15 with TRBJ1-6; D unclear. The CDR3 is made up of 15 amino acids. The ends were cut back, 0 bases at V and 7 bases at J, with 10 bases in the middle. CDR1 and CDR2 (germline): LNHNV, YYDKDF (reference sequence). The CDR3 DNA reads TGTGCCACCAGCAGAGATCGGGCGGGGAATTCACCCCTCCACTTT. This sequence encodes CATSRDRAGNSPLHF.

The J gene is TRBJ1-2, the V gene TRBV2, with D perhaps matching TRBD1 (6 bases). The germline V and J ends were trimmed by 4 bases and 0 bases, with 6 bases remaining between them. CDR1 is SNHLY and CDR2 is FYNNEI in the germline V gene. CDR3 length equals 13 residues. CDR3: CASSGQANYGYTF. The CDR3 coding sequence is TGTGCCAGCAGTGGACAGGCTAACTATGGCTACACCTTC.

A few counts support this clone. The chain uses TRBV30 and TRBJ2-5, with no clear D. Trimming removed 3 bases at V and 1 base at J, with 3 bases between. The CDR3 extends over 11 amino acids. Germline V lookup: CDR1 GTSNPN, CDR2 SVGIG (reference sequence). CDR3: CAWRAQETQYF. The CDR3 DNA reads TGTGCCTGGAGGGCCCAAGAGACCCAGTACTTC.

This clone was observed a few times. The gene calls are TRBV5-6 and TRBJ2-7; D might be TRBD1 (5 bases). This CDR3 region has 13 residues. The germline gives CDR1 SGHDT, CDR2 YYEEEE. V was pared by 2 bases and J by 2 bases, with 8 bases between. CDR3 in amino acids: CASSFQGTYEQYF. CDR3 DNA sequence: TGTGCCAGCAGCTTCCAGGGAACCTACGAGCAGTACTTC. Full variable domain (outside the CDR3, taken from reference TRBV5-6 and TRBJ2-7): DAGVTQSPTHLIKTRGQQVTLRCSPKSGHDTVSWYQQALGQGPQFIFQYYEEEERQRGNFPDRFSGHQFPNYSSELNVNALLLGDSALYLCASSFQGTYEQYFGPGTRLTVT.